Listed below are T cell receptor beta chains from one sample, sequenced in a study of shared clonotypes between healthy human individuals. Profiling relied on immunoSEQ multiplex PCR, and the TCRdb table lists in-frame clones only, not all of them. The sample contains about 1 million clones, around 82% of which appear only once. Sequencing input: memory CD4+ T cells from PBMCs. The receptors were sampled from a young man in good health. Some clones in this sample may be carry-over from other donors' samples. The CDR3 runs from the conserved cysteine through the conserved F or W. D genes are given only for firm matches. Expanded clones are given a class, and other clones once, few, many or no size at all.

CDR3aa: CASSPGTGGGGANVLTF
CDR3nt: TGCGCCAGCAGCCCGGGGACAGGGGGAGGTGGGGCCAACGTCCTGACTTTC
v_gene: TRBV5-1
j_gene: TRBJ2-6
d_gene: TRBD1
abundance: -

CDR3aa: CASSPLESGYGYTF
CDR3nt: TGTGCCAGCAGCCCGTTGGAATCCGGTTATGGCTACACCTTC
v_gene: TRBV5-4
j_gene: TRBJ1-2
d_gene: -
abundance: few

CDR3aa: CASSPPAGYQETQYF
CDR3nt: TGTGCCAGCTCACCTCCCGCCGGCTATCAAGAGACCCAGTACTTC
v_gene: TRBV18
j_gene: TRBJ2-5
d_gene: -
abundance: -

CDR3aa: CASSLEAGSYGYTF
CDR3nt: TGCGCCAGCAGCTTGGAAGCAGGATCGTATGGCTACACCTTC
v_gene: TRBV5-1
j_gene: TRBJ1-2
d_gene: -
abundance: -

CDR3aa: CASSQGAGHYNEQFF
CDR3nt: TGTGCCAGCAGCCAGGGGGCAGGTCACTACAATGAGCAGTTCTTC
v_gene: TRBV5-6
j_gene: TRBJ2-1
d_gene: TRBD1
abundance: -

CDR3aa: CASLSRVGVKGEQYF
CDR3nt: TGTGCCAGCCTTTCCCGGGTGGGGGTTAAGGGCGAGCAGTACTTC
v_gene: TRBV28
j_gene: TRBJ2-7
d_gene: -
abundance: many

CDR3aa: CSASVEGDGEAFF
CDR3nt: TGCAGCGCCTCGGTGGAGGGGGATGGTGAAGCTTTCTTT
v_gene: TRBV29-1
j_gene: TRBJ1-1
d_gene: -
abundance: few

CDR3aa: CASRFGGTGTSGRRNEQFF
CDR3nt: TGTGCCAGCAGATTTGGGGGGACCGGGACTAGCGGGAGACGTAATGAGCAGTTCTTC
v_gene: TRBV2
j_gene: TRBJ2-1
d_gene: TRBD2
abundance: -

CDR3aa: CSVEENYEQYF
CDR3nt: TGCAGCGTTGAGGAAAACTACGAGCAGTACTTC
v_gene: TRBV29-1
j_gene: TRBJ2-7
d_gene: -
abundance: -

CDR3aa: CASSHQGTNYGYTF
CDR3nt: TGTGCCAGCAGCCATCAGGGTACTAACTATGGCTACACCTTC
v_gene: TRBV14
j_gene: TRBJ1-2
d_gene: -
abundance: few

CDR3aa: CASTTRTGANYGYTF
CDR3nt: TGTGCCAGCACCACAAGGACAGGGGCTAACTATGGCTACACCTTC
v_gene: TRBV2
j_gene: TRBJ1-2
d_gene: TRBD1
abundance: many

CDR3aa: CASSKRTERTTHYEQYF
CDR3nt: TGTGCCAGCAGCAAACGAACTGAGCGAACCACGCACTACGAGCAGTACTTC
v_gene: TRBV21-1
j_gene: TRBJ2-7
d_gene: -
abundance: -

CDR3aa: CASSLEGTSGTATQYF
CDR3nt: TGTGCCAGCAGCTTAGAAGGGACTAGCGGGACCGCGACCCAGTACTTC
v_gene: TRBV7-2
j_gene: TRBJ2-5
d_gene: TRBD2
abundance: -

CDR3aa: CASSPYGTGPTGELFF
CDR3nt: TGTGCCAGCAGCCCGTATGGGACAGGGCCCACCGGGGAGCTGTTTTTT
v_gene: TRBV7-9
j_gene: TRBJ2-2
d_gene: TRBD1
abundance: -

CDR3aa: CASSYSSKGPNTEAFF
CDR3nt: TGTGCCAGCAGTTACTCGAGTAAGGGACCGAACACTGAAGCTTTCTTT
v_gene: TRBV6-5
j_gene: TRBJ1-1
d_gene: -
abundance: -

CDR3aa: CASSLATAAYEQYF
CDR3nt: TGCGCCAGCAGCTTGGCGACAGCCGCCTACGAGCAGTACTTC
v_gene: TRBV5-1
j_gene: TRBJ2-7
d_gene: -
abundance: -

CDR3aa: CASSPTSTVRYNEQFF
CDR3nt: TGTGCCAGCAGCCCTACTAGTACGGTACGCTACAATGAGCAGTTCTTC
v_gene: TRBV4-2
j_gene: TRBJ2-1
d_gene: -
abundance: -

CDR3aa: CASRSTRPRGSRGEQYF
CDR3nt: TGTGCCAGCAGATCGACCCGGCCCAGGGGTAGCAGGGGAGAGCAGTACTTC
v_gene: TRBV7-2
j_gene: TRBJ2-7
d_gene: -
abundance: few

CDR3aa: CATRPRGRTYEQYF
CDR3nt: TGTGCCACTCGACCCAGGGGAAGGACCTACGAGCAGTACTTC
v_gene: TRBV2
j_gene: TRBJ2-7
d_gene: -
abundance: -

CDR3aa: CASSFKVTEAFF
CDR3nt: TGTGCCAGCAGCTTTAAGGTCACTGAAGCTTTCTTT
v_gene: TRBV7-3
j_gene: TRBJ1-1
d_gene: -
abundance: -

CDR3aa: CASSHTAGTGNPAGYTF
CDR3nt: TGTGCCAGCAGCCACACGGCCGGGACAGGGAATCCAGCTGGCTACACCTTC
v_gene: TRBV7-8
j_gene: TRBJ1-2
d_gene: TRBD1
abundance: -

CDR3aa: CSVGWLAGAYEQFF
CDR3nt: TGCAGCGTTGGATGGCTAGCGGGAGCGTATGAGCAGTTCTTC
v_gene: TRBV29-1
j_gene: TRBJ2-1
d_gene: TRBD2
abundance: -

CDR3aa: CSVETTAPFGEQYF
CDR3nt: TGCAGCGTTGAGACCACGGCGCCTTTTGGGGAGCAGTACTTC
v_gene: TRBV29-1
j_gene: TRBJ2-7
d_gene: -
abundance: -

CDR3aa: CASSHPRLASTDTQYF
CDR3nt: TGTGCCAGCAGCCACCCCAGACTAGCTAGCACAGATACGCAGTATTTT
v_gene: TRBV4-2
j_gene: TRBJ2-3
d_gene: TRBD2
abundance: many

CDR3aa: CASSQAQGGRQPQHF
CDR3nt: TGTGCCAGCAGCCAAGCACAGGGGGGACGTCAGCCCCAGCATTTT
v_gene: TRBV4-2
j_gene: TRBJ1-5
d_gene: TRBD1
abundance: -

CDR3aa: CASSLSRGGWADTQYF
CDR3nt: TGTGCCAGCAGCTTAAGTCGGGGCGGATGGGCAGATACGCAGTATTTT
v_gene: TRBV7-9
j_gene: TRBJ2-3
d_gene: -
abundance: -

CDR3aa: CASSDRGQTQYF
CDR3nt: TGTGCCAGCAGTGATAGGGGACAGACCCAGTACTTC
v_gene: TRBV2
j_gene: TRBJ2-5
d_gene: -
abundance: -

CDR3aa: CASSDYPDRGDRLAFF
CDR3nt: TGTGCCAGTAGTGACTACCCCGACAGGGGTGATCGGTTGGCTTTCTTT
v_gene: TRBV19
j_gene: TRBJ1-1
d_gene: TRBD1
abundance: -

CDR3aa: CSVGRSTNEKLFF
CDR3nt: TGCAGCGTTGGCAGATCAACTAATGAAAAACTGTTTTTT
v_gene: TRBV29-1
j_gene: TRBJ1-4
d_gene: -
abundance: -

CDR3aa: CGASGGSYEQYF
CDR3nt: TGTGGAGCTAGCGGGGGCTCCTACGAGCAGTACTTC
v_gene: TRBV10-3
j_gene: TRBJ2-7
d_gene: TRBD2
abundance: -

CDR3aa: CAISEETPNTEAFF
CDR3nt: TGTGCCATCAGTGAAGAGACGCCGAACACTGAAGCTTTCTTT
v_gene: TRBV10-3
j_gene: TRBJ1-1
d_gene: -
abundance: -

CDR3aa: CASGLDSPWPQHF
CDR3nt: TGTGCTAGTGGTTTGGACTCCCCTTGGCCCCAGCATTTT
v_gene: TRBV12-5
j_gene: TRBJ1-5
d_gene: -
abundance: few

CDR3aa: CASSFAGALYEQYF
CDR3nt: TGTGCCAGCAGCTTTGCAGGGGCGCTGTACGAGCAGTACTTC
v_gene: TRBV7-9
j_gene: TRBJ2-7
d_gene: -
abundance: -

CDR3aa: CATSRGGLYNEQFF
CDR3nt: TGTGCCACCAGCAGAGGGGGACTTTACAATGAGCAGTTCTTC
v_gene: TRBV15
j_gene: TRBJ2-1
d_gene: -
abundance: -

CDR3aa: CASSFTLAGLTYEQYF
CDR3nt: TGTGCCAGCAGTTTCACACTAGCGGGACTGACCTACGAGCAGTACTTC
v_gene: TRBV28
j_gene: TRBJ2-7
d_gene: TRBD2
abundance: -

CDR3aa: CASSRVQRADTQYF
CDR3nt: TGTGCCAGCAGCCGGGTCCAGCGGGCAGATACGCAGTATTTT
v_gene: TRBV11-2
j_gene: TRBJ2-3
d_gene: -
abundance: -

CDR3aa: CASSQERTGSETQYF
CDR3nt: TGCGCCAGCAGCCAAGAAAGAACAGGGAGTGAGACCCAGTACTTC
v_gene: TRBV4-3
j_gene: TRBJ2-5
d_gene: -
abundance: -

CDR3aa: CASSRRQGGHEQYF
CDR3nt: TGTGCCAGCAGCCGACGACAGGGTGGCCACGAGCAGTACTTC
v_gene: TRBV7-8
j_gene: TRBJ2-7
d_gene: TRBD1
abundance: -

CDR3aa: CASSLSGQGGYGYTF
CDR3nt: TGTGCCAGCAGCTTATCCGGACAGGGGGGCTATGGCTACACCTTC
v_gene: TRBV7-2
j_gene: TRBJ1-2
d_gene: TRBD1
abundance: -

CDR3aa: CASSPRSRVAYNEQFF
CDR3nt: TGTGCCAGCTCACCCCGGAGCAGGGTCGCCTACAATGAGCAGTTCTTC
v_gene: TRBV18
j_gene: TRBJ2-1
d_gene: -
abundance: -

CDR3aa: CASSFEQETQYF
CDR3nt: TGCGCCAGCAGCTTCGAGCAAGAGACCCAGTACTTC
v_gene: TRBV5-1
j_gene: TRBJ2-5
d_gene: -
abundance: once

CDR3aa: CASSLPTYEQYF
CDR3nt: TGTGCCAGCAGTCTACCGACCTACGAGCAGTACTTC
v_gene: TRBV28
j_gene: TRBJ2-7
d_gene: -
abundance: -

CDR3aa: CASSPGTSGRAGELFF
CDR3nt: TGTGCCAGCAGCCCCGGGACTAGCGGGAGGGCCGGGGAGCTGTTTTTT
v_gene: TRBV11-3
j_gene: TRBJ2-2
d_gene: TRBD2
abundance: -

CDR3aa: CASSFSGYNEQFF
CDR3nt: TGTGCCAGCAGCTTTTCGGGGTACAATGAGCAGTTCTTC
v_gene: TRBV7-2
j_gene: TRBJ2-1
d_gene: -
abundance: few

CDR3aa: CASSPGQGPGYTF
CDR3nt: TGTGCCAGCAGCCCAGGACAGGGGCCTGGCTACACCTTC
v_gene: TRBV9
j_gene: TRBJ1-2
d_gene: TRBD1
abundance: -

CDR3aa: CASRMVGGNTDTQYF
CDR3nt: TGTGCCAGCAGAATGGTGGGGGGAAACACAGATACGCAGTATTTT
v_gene: TRBV6-1
j_gene: TRBJ2-3
d_gene: -
abundance: -

CDR3aa: CASSRAGGKTRGYEQYF
CDR3nt: TGCGCCAGCAGTAGAGCGGGAGGAAAAACACGGGGTTACGAGCAGTACTTC
v_gene: TRBV10-2
j_gene: TRBJ2-7
d_gene: TRBD2
abundance: -

CDR3aa: CSVTSGGELFF
CDR3nt: TGCAGCGTAACTAGCGGCGGGGAGCTGTTTTTT
v_gene: TRBV29-1
j_gene: TRBJ2-2
d_gene: TRBD2
abundance: -

CDR3aa: CASSSQPGGVRAGNTIYF
CDR3nt: TGTGCCAGCAGCTCCCAACCCGGCGGGGTTAGAGCTGGAAACACCATATATTTT
v_gene: TRBV7-9
j_gene: TRBJ1-3
d_gene: -
abundance: -

CDR3aa: CASSSRRGNTEAFF
CDR3nt: TGTGCCAGCAGCTCCAGGAGGGGGAACACTGAAGCTTTCTTT
v_gene: TRBV7-9
j_gene: TRBJ1-1
d_gene: -
abundance: -